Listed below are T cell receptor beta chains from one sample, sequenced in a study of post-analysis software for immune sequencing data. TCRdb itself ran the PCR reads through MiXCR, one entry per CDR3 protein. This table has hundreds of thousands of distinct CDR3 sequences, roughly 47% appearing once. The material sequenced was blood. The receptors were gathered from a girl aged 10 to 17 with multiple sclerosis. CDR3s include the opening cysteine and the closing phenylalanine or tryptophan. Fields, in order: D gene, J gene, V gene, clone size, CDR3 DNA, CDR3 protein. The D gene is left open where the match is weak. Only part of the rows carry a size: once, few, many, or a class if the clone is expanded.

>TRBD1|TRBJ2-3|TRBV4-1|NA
TGCGCCAGCAGCCAACTACAGGGGTCCCGCGCAGATACGCAGTATTTT
CASSQLQGSRADTQYF
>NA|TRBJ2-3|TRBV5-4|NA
TGTGCCAGCAGCTTGAATTCGGGGGGCACAGGTACGCAGTATTTT
CASSLNSGGTGTQYF
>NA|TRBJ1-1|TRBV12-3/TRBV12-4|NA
TGTGCCAGCAGTTTTGCAAATGAAGCTTTCTTT
CASSFANEAFF
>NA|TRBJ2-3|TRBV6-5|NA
TGTGCCAGCAGTTACTCGAGGGCAGGGGGGGCAGTCACAGATACGCAGTATTTT
CASSYSRAGGAVTDTQYF
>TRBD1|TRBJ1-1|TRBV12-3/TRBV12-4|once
TGTGCCAGCAGGGACAGGAGGATGAACACTGAAGCTTTCTTT
CASRDRRMNTEAFF
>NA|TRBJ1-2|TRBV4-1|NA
TGCGCCAGCAGCCAAGTCATAAACCATGGCTACACCTTC
CASSQVINHGYTF
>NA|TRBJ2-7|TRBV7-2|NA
TGTGCCAGCAGCTTAACTAACGGCGAGCAGTACTTC
CASSLTNGEQYF
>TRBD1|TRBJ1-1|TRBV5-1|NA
TGCGCCAGCAGCACACAGGGGGCAGACACTGAAGCTTTCTTT
CASSTQGADTEAFF
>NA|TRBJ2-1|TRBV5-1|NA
TGCGCCAGCAGCTTGGCTTGGGATCGCAATGAGCAGTTCTTC
CASSLAWDRNEQFF
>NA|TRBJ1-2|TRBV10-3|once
TGTGCCATCAGTGAGCGACAAGGCTATGGCTACACCTTC
CAISERQGYGYTF
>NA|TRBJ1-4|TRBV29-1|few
TGCAGCGCCAATGAGATAGTAGGGGAAAAACTGTTTTTT
CSANEIVGEKLFF
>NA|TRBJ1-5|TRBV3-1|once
TGTGCCAGCAGCCCGACGGGGGCAGCGGACAATCAGCCCCAGCATTTT
CASSPTGAADNQPQHF
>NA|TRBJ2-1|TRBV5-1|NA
TGCGCCAGCAGCTTTATGTGGGGGGGGGACAATAAGCAGTTCTTC
CASSFMWGGDNKQFF
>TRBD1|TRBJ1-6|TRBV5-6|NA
TGTGCCAGCAGCTACGGGACAGGGTTTCTTTCACCCCTCCACTTT
CASSYGTGFLSPLHF
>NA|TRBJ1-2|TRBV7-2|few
TGTGCCAGCAGCCCATCCTCCGCCTTTAACTATGGCTACACCTTC
CASSPSSAFNYGYTF
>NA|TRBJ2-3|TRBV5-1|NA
TGCGCCAGCAGTGAGTTTGAGGGTTTCACAGATACGCAGTATTTT
CASSEFEGFTDTQYF
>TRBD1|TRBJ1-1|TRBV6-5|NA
TGTGCCAGCAGCCAACAACAGGGGCCGAGCACTGAAGCTTTCTTT
CASSQQQGPSTEAFF
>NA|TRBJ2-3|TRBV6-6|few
TGTGCCAGCAGTTACACCGGGTATACGCAGTATTTT
CASSYTGYTQYF
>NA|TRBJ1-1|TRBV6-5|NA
TGTGCCAGCAGTTACTCCCCCAGCCAGGGGACTGAAGCTTTCTTT
CASSYSPSQGTEAFF
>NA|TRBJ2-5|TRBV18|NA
TGTGCCAGCTCACCGTCAGTCGAAGAGACCCAGTACTTC
CASSPSVEETQYF
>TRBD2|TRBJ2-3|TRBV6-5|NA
TGTGCCAGCAGTATCGGGGGGGAGGGCACAGATACGCAGTATTTT
CASSIGGEGTDTQYF
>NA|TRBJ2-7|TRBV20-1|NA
TGCAGTGCTAGAGATGGAGGTAGCCTCTACGAGCAGTACTTC
CSARDGGSLYEQYF
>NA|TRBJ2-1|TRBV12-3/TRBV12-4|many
TGTGCCAGCAGTTCCTCCGCAGGCGATGAGCAGTTCTTC
CASSSSAGDEQFF
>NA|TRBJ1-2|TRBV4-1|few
TGCGCCAGCAGCCAAGATCCACAGGGTCACTATGGCTACACCTTC
CASSQDPQGHYGYTF
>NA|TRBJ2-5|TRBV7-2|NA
TGTGCCAGCAGCTTAGTAGGGGGGCGGGGAGTCTTGGAGACCCAGTACTTC
CASSLVGGRGVLETQYF
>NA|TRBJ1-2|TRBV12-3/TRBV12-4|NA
TGTGCCAGCACCCTAATCCCGGCGGGGGGCTACACCTTC
CASTLIPAGGYTF
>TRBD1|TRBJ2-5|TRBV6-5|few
TGTGCCAGCAGTGGTGGACAGGGGCGGCTAGAGACCCAGTACTTC
CASSGGQGRLETQYF
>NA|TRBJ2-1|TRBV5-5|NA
TGTGCCAGCAGCTTGGAGCCACTCGGTAGCTCCTACAATGAGCAGTTCTTC
CASSLEPLGSSYNEQFF
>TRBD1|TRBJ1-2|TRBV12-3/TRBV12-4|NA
TGTGCCAGCAGTTTTGGGACAGGGACTGGGAATGGCTACACCTTC
CASSFGTGTGNGYTF
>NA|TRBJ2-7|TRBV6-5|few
TGTGCCAGCAGTTCCTGGGCTTCCGAGCAGTACTTC
CASSSWASEQYF
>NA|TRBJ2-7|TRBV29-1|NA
TGCAGCGTTCGGGACTCCTACGAGCAGTACTTC
CSVRDSYEQYF
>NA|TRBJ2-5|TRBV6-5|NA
TGTGCCAGCAGTTACTCGGGACTGGAAGAGACCCAGTACTTC
CASSYSGLEETQYF
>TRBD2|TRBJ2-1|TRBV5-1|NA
TGCGCCAGTGGGACTAGCGGGCCATACAATGAGCAGTTCTTC
CASGTSGPYNEQFF
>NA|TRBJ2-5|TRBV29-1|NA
TGCAGCGTTGAACAGGGCCACGGAGAGACCCAGTACTTC
CSVEQGHGETQYF
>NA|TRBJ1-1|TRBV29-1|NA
TGCAGCGTTGATGCGGACCTAGGAGCTTTCTTT
CSVDADLGAFF
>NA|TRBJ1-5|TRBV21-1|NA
TGTGCCAGCAGCCTCAAGGACAGGGTAGAACAGCCCCAGCATTTT
CASSLKDRVEQPQHF
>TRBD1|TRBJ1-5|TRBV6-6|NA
TGTGCCAGCGGGGGGACAGAATTAAATCAGCCCCAGCATTTT
CASGGTELNQPQHF
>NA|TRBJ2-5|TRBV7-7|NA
TGTGCCAGCAGCTTATACAGGGCGGACCGAGAGACCCAGTACTTC
CASSLYRADRETQYF
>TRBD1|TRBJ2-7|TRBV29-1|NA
TGCAGCGTTGTGGGGGCAGGGGGCTACGAGCAGTACTTC
CSVVGAGGYEQYF
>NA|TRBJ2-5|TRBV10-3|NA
TGTGCCATCAGTGAGAAGCGATCCCAAGAGACCCAGTACTTC
CAISEKRSQETQYF
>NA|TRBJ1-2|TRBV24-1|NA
TGTGCCACCAGTGGCCGGGACACGGGTCGTTCTTTCTATGGCTACACCTTC
CATSGRDTGRSFYGYTF
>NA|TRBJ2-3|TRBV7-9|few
TGTGCCAGCAGCTTAATTAACACAGATACGCAGTATTTT
CASSLINTDTQYF
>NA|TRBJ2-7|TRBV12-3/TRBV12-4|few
TGTGCCAGCTTATCGGACGGGAACGAGCAGTACTTC
CASLSDGNEQYF
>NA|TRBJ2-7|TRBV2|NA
TGTGCCAGCAGAGCGAACAGTTCCTACGAGCAGTACTTC
CASRANSSYEQYF
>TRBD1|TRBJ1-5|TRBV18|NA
TGTGCCAGCTCACTACGGGCTGACAGGGCCAGCAATCAGCCCCAGCATTTT
CASSLRADRASNQPQHF
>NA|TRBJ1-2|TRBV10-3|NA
TGTGCCATCGCGACAGCGAGCTTTGGCTACACCTTC
CAIATASFGYTF
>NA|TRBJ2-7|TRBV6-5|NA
TGTGCCTGCAGTCGACTCGTTGGGGACTCCTACGAGCAGTACTTC
CACSRLVGDSYEQYF
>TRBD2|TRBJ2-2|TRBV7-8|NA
TGTGCCAGCAGCTTAGCTCCGTGGCTAGCGGGGATCACCGGGGAGCTGTTTTTT
CASSLAPWLAGITGELFF
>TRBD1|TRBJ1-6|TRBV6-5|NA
TGTGCCAGCAGTTCTCCGGGACAGAATTCACCCCTCCACTTT
CASSSPGQNSPLHF
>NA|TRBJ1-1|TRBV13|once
TGTGCCAGCAGCATTACCGGGGGAAGTGAAGCTTTCTTT
CASSITGGSEAFF
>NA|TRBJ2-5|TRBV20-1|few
TGCAGTGCTAGAGATCCCGGCGGGGAAGAGACCCAGTACTTC
CSARDPGGEETQYF
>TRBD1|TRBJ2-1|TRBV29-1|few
TGCAGCGTTGCCCAGGGGGCTAACTACAATGAGCAGTTCTTC
CSVAQGANYNEQFF
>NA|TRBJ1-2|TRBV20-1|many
TGCAGTGCTAGAGATCTAAACAGGAACTATGGCTACACCTTC
CSARDLNRNYGYTF
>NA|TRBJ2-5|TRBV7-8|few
TGTGCCAGCAGCTTCGAGCTAGTCGGGGAGACCCAGTACTTC
CASSFELVGETQYF
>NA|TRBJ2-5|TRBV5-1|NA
TGCGCCAGCAGCTTACAGGGAGAAGGGGAGACCCAGTACTTC
CASSLQGEGETQYF
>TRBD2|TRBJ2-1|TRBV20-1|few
TGCAGTGCCCCAAAGGGTGCGGTGGCTAGCGGGAGGGGTGAGCAGTTCTTC
CSAPKGAVASGRGEQFF